This T cell receptor (beta chain) appears in the sequencing data of a study of shared T cell receptors in the human thymus. Per germline, CDR1 SGDLS and CDR2 YYNGEE. The CDR3 has 15 amino acids. With 1 base removed from V and 1 base from J, the gap between germline ends came to 11 bases. TCRdb's copy holds only in-frame clones and misses some; the assay was immunoSEQ multiplex PCR. The repertoire holds approximately 580,000 clones, with roughly 74% as singletons. Another study also made use of these data, one on human thymus T cells. That source adds: Corrective heart surgery yielded resections, and these provided the thymus tissue.

The source is a boy under two years old with a congenital heart defect. The chain couples TRBV9 to TRBJ1-1; the D gene is possibly TRBD1 (6 bases). Sequencing used thymocytes. Written as DNA, the CDR3 is TGTGCCAGCAGCGTACCACAGGGTACGAACACTGAAGCTTTCTTT. Encoded protein: CASSVPQGTNTEAFF. The complete variable domain, with remaining parts taken from reference TRBV9 and TRBJ1-1, reads DSGVTQTPKHLITATGQRVTLRCSPRSGDLSVYWYQQSLDQGLQFLIQYYNGEERAKGNILERFSAQQFPDLHSELNLSSLELGDSALYFCASSVPQGTNTEAFFGQGTRLTVV.